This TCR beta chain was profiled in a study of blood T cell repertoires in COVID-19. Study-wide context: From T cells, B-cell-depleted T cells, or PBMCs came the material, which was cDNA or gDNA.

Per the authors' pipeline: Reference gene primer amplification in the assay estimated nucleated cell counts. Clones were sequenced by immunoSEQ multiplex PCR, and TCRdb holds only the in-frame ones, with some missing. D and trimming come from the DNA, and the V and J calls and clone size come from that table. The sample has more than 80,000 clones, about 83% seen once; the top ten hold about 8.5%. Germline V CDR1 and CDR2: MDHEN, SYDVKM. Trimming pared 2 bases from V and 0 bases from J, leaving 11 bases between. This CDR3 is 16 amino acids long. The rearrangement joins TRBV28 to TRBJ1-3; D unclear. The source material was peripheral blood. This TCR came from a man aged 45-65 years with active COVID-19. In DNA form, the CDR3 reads TGTGCCAGCAGTTTAACTGACGCAGGCTCTGGAAACACCATATATTTT. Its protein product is CASSLTDAGSGNTIYF.